This T cell receptor beta chain was found in a study of T cells expressing NK-cell markers. The CDR3 has 14 residues. CDR1 DFQATT and CDR2 SNEGSKA come from the germline V gene (reference sequence). TCRdb re-called the 5' RACE reads; every CDR3 protein appears as one record, without DNA. Its table lists 400,000 to 450,000 distinct CDR3 sequences. V gene TRBV20-1 combines with J gene TRBJ2-1. The sequenced material came from blood T cells: a sorted CD56 or NKG2C T cell subset, CD4+ or CD8+ T cells, or bulk PBMC T cells (not recorded which). The TCR originated in a woman between 18 and 69 years old in good health. The CDR3 sequence is CSARDGSSYNEQFF.